This passage covers 31 T cell receptor beta chains from one sample sequenced in a study of cytomegalovirus exposure and HLA in healthy donors. The primer mix had 60 Vbeta and 13 Jbeta primers. Clones were sequenced by immunoSEQ multiplex PCR, and TCRdb holds only the in-frame ones, with some missing. The sample carries about 190,000 clones, about four fifths recorded once. Input material: PBMCs. These TCRs come from a man aged 25-40 years in good health and CMV-seropositive.

The chain couples TRBV28 to TRBJ1-1; the D gene is possibly TRBD1 (5 bases). CDR1 is MDHEN, CDR2 SYDVKM, per germline. The CDR3 consists of 17 residues. V gave up 1 base and J gave up 0 bases, with 15 bases separating them. The CDR3 DNA reads TGTGCCAGCAGTTTATCTGGGATGGAGGGGTTGAACACTGAAGCTTTCTTT. Amino acid sequence: CASSLSGMEGLNTEAFF.

This clone turned up a few times. This sequence joins TRBV25-1 and TRBJ2-3, with D possibly being TRBD2 (6 bases). The V end lost 1 base, the J end lost 1 base, and 15 bases lay between the germline ends. The CDR3 length is 17 residues. Germline lookup yields CDR1 MGHDK and CDR2 SYGVNS. The CDR3 DNA is TGTGCCAGCAGTGAATTTAGAGGGACTTCCGGCACAGATACGCAGTATTTT. It translates to CASSEFRGTSGTDTQYF.

The gene calls are TRBV7-9 and TRBJ2-1, with 9 bases that match TRBD2. J lost 8 bases, V lost 1 base, and 9 bases had no gene match. The CDR3 runs to 16 residues. Germline V gene sequence: CDR1 SEHNR, CDR2 FQNEAQ (reference sequence). The CDR3 bases are TGTGCCAGCAGCTTAGGCGTAGCGGGAGACGGGGATGAGCAGTTCTTC. It specifies CASSLGVAGDGDEQFF. Together with reference TRBV7-9 and TRBJ2-1, the CDR3 gives the full variable domain: DTGVSQNPRHKITKRGQNVTFRCDPISEHNRLYWYRQTLGQGPEFLTYFQNEAQLEKSRLLSDRFSAERPKGSFSTLEIQRTEQGDSAMYLCASSLGVAGDGDEQFFGPGTRLTVL.

The chain couples TRBV10-3 to TRBJ2-7; D may be TRBD1 (6 bases). There are 13 residues in the CDR3. Germline CDR1 reads ENHRY; CDR2 reads SYGVKD. Deletions cut 7 bases from V and 2 bases from J, with 12 bases between. CDR3 sequence reads: CAIMGDKTYEQYF. The CDR3 DNA reads as TGTGCCATCATGGGGGACAAGACCTACGAGCAGTACTTC.

Notes on this clone: Other DNA sequences in this sample translate to the same CDR3. The V call is TRBV7-9, the J call TRBJ1-1; tentatively, D is TRBD1 (5 bases). V lost 3 bases and J lost 4, with 9 bases in between. Looked up from germline, CDR1 is SEHNR and CDR2 is FQNEAQ (reference sequence). The CDR3 consists of 13 residues. The CDR3 DNA reads as TGTGCCAGCAGCTTGGGGGGGGGCACTGAAGCTTTCTTT. Its protein is CASSLGGGTEAFF.

J is TRBJ2-2 and V is TRBV12-5; 7 positions agree with TRBD1. The CDR3 consists of 15 residues. Germline CDR1 LGHNT, CDR2 FRNRAP. V dropped 1 base and J dropped 3; count of bases not matched to a gene: 2. The CDR3 sequence: CASGLGDSDTGELFF. The CDR3 DNA sequence: TGTGCTAGTGGTTTGGGGGACAGTGACACCGGGGAGCTGTTTTTT.

V is TRBV19 and J is TRBJ1-5; D is ambiguous. CDR3 length: 13 amino acids. Per the germline V gene, CDR1 is LNHDA and CDR2 is SQIVND (reference sequence). V was clipped by 6 bases and J by 5 bases, with 11 bases between them. Here the CDR3 DNA reads TGTGCCAGTAGCGGACGAGGGCATCAGCCCCAGCATTTT. Amino acids: CASSGRGHQPQHF.

The V gene is TRBV11-3, the J gene TRBJ2-2, with TRBD2 as a possible D gene (6 bases). This CDR3 contains 14 residues. Trimming stripped 5 bases from V and 3 bases from J, with 10 bases between. Germline V gene lookup returns CDR1 SGHNT and CDR2 YENEEA. The CDR3 nucleotides read TGTGCCAGCAGCAGGGACTCTTACACCGGGGAGCTGTTTTTT. Encoded protein: CASSRDSYTGELFF.

This clone was seen only once. V usage is TRBV4-2 and J usage is TRBJ2-3, with 9 bases aligning to TRBD2. CDR3 length: 16 amino acids. Germline trimming cut 4 bases from V and 5 bases from J; bases unmatched to any gene: 10. Germline CDR1 and CDR2: LGHNA and YNFKEQ. The CDR3 sequence is CASSPSGGRALDTQYF. The DNA for the CDR3 is TGTGCCAGCAGCCCCTCCGGCGGGAGGGCTTTAGATACGCAGTATTTT.

The CDR3: CASSRSHAGYVTEAFF. DNA of the CDR3: TGTGCCAGCAGTCGTTCCCATGCAGGGTATGTCACTGAAGCTTTCTTT. This chain links TRBV28 with TRBJ1-1; D possibly corresponds to TRBD1 (5 bases). This CDR3 comprises 16 residues. The germline V and J ends were trimmed by 5 bases and 4 bases, with 20 bases remaining between them. Germline CDR1 MDHEN, CDR2 SYDVKM.

The chain carries TRBV20-1 and TRBJ1-2, with 9 bases fitting TRBD1. Trimming took 6 bases from V and 5 from J; bases not matched to a gene: 1. CDR1 DFQATT and CDR2 SNEGSKA come from the germline V gene (reference sequence). This CDR3 comprises 11 residues. The CDR3 DNA is TGCAGTGCCGGACAGGGGTATGGCTACACCTTC. Its protein is CSAGQGYGYTF.

This rearrangement joins TRBV18 to TRBJ1-5, with a weak D call TRBD1 (5 bases). The CDR3 has 17 residues. Germline values: CDR1 KGHSH, CDR2 LQKENI. The V end lost 7 bases, the J end lost 7 bases, and 26 bases lay between the germline ends. This CDR3 reads CASLPSSSFGGPQPQHF. CDR3 nucleotide sequence: TGTGCCAGCTTACCCAGTTCGTCTTTCGGGGGTCCGCAGCCCCAGCATTTT.

The chain carries TRBV27 and TRBJ1-1; 7 bases agree with TRBD1. The germline CDR1 and CDR2 sequences are MNHEY and SMNVEV (reference sequence). This CDR3 spans 15 amino acids. V dropped 5 bases and J dropped 6; count of bases not matched to a gene: 12. CDR3 region: CASSLDRTLLSEAFF. In nucleotides, the CDR3 is TGTGCCAGCAGTCTGGACAGGACTCTACTCTCTGAAGCTTTCTTT.

V usage is TRBV27 and J usage is TRBJ2-3; TRBD1 is a possible D gene (8 bases). V was pared by 4 bases and J by 6 bases, with 23 bases between. CDR1 is MNHEY, CDR2 SMNVEV, per germline (reference sequence). CDR3 length: 17 amino acids. The CDR3 loop reads CASSSPGQGRGGDTQYF. For the CDR3, the DNA is TGTGCCAGCAGTTCCCCTGGACAGGGAAGGGGGGGCGATACGCAGTATTTT.

The chain carries TRBV28 and TRBJ2-3; tentative D call: TRBD2 (6 bases). This CDR3 comprises 14 residues. CDR1 and CDR2 from the germline V gene are MDHEN and SYDVKM. Trimming pared 4 bases from V and 0 bases from J, leaving 8 bases between. The DNA for the CDR3 is TGTGCCAGCAGTTCCGGGGGTAGCACAGATACGCAGTATTTT. Its translation is CASSSGGSTDTQYF.

The chain joins TRBV7-2 to TRBJ2-7; 8 nucleotides line up with TRBD2. Germline V lookup: CDR1 SGHTA, CDR2 FQGNSA. The CDR3 sequence is 19 residues long. The junction had 14 bases not matched to a gene; V was cut back by 0 bases and J by 1 base. The CDR3 reads CASSLALVTTGTRSYEQYF. CDR3 DNA sequence: TGTGCCAGCAGCTTAGCGTTAGTAACTACCGGGACTAGATCCTACGAGCAGTACTTC.

V and J are TRBV7-8 and TRBJ2-7; D unclear. Germline V gives CDR1 SGHVS, CDR2 FQNEAQ. Trimming stripped 3 bases from V and 6 bases from J, with 18 bases between. This CDR3 contains 15 residues. CDR3 DNA sequence: TGTGCCAGCAGCTTCGCTAGACCTGAGTCGGGCGAGCAGTACTTC. Its translation is CASSFARPESGEQYF.

The chain recombines TRBV27 with TRBJ2-1, with 11 bases matching TRBD2. CDR3 length: 16 residues. The ends lost 5 bases at V and 5 bases at J; junction bases unmatched: 8. The germline gives CDR1 MNHEY, CDR2 SMNVEV (reference sequence). The CDR3 reads CASSLGTSGGHNEQFF. CDR3 coding DNA: TGTGCCAGCAGTCTGGGGACTAGCGGAGGTCACAATGAGCAGTTCTTC.

This rearrangement joins TRBV5-1 to TRBJ2-3; D uncertain. With 0 bases removed from V and 5 bases from J, the gap between germline ends came to 10 bases. The CDR3 sequence is 14 residues long. The germline CDR1 and CDR2 sequences are SGHRS and YFSETQ. The CDR3 protein is CASSLASEGDTQYF. The CDR3, as DNA: TGCGCCAGCAGCTTGGCCAGCGAAGGAGATACGCAGTATTTT.

The rearrangement uses TRBV12-5 and TRBJ1-2; maybe TRBD1 (6 bases). The length of the CDR3 is 14 residues. Trimming removed 3 bases from V and 6 bases from J, with 14 bases in between. Looked up from germline, CDR1 is LGHNT and CDR2 is FRNRAP. Here the CDR3 DNA reads TGTGCTAGTGGTTTCGGCCAGGGGAATGATGGCTACACCTTC. Translated: CASGFGQGNDGYTF.

In its sample, this clone was seen a few times. The V gene is TRBV11-2, the J gene TRBJ1-1, with D possibly matching TRBD1 (5 bases). Trimming took off 2 bases at V and 5 bases at J, with 9 bases between the two ends. This CDR3 region has 13 residues. Germline V lookup: CDR1 SGHAT, CDR2 FQNNGV. CDR3 sequence (DNA): TGTGCCAGCAGCTTACTCGGGGGGACTGAAGCTTTCTTT. Protein: CASSLLGGTEAFF.

The V call is TRBV29-1, the J call TRBJ2-1; TRBD1 agrees at 12 bases. The CDR3 has 15 amino acids. Unmatched junction bases numbered 10, after V lost 4 bases and J lost 9 bases. Germline V gene sequence: CDR1 SQVTM, CDR2 ANQGSEA. This CDR3 is CSVARGTGGSIEQFF. CDR3 in DNA: TGCAGCGTTGCGAGGGGGACAGGGGGCTCTATTGAGCAGTTCTTC.

This chain uses TRBV7-9 with TRBJ1-1; maybe TRBD1 (6 bases). The CDR3 is 16 residues long. With 2 bases removed from V and 5 bases from J, the gap between germline ends came to 18 bases. Germline loops: CDR1 SEHNR, CDR2 FQNEAQ (reference sequence). The CDR3 nucleotides are TGTGCCAGCAGCTTACCGTCAGGGGAACGGGTTACTGAAGCTTTCTTT. Amino acids: CASSLPSGERVTEAFF.

The chain couples TRBV7-2 to TRBJ2-7; 10 positions agree with TRBD1. This CDR3 is 14 amino acids long. The V and J ends lost 5 bases and 3 bases, in that order; junction bases with no gene match: 4. Germline CDR1 is SGHTA and CDR2 is FQGNSA. The CDR3 loop is CASSGGTGVYEQYF. The DNA for the CDR3 is TGTGCCAGCAGCGGGGGGACAGGGGTCTACGAGCAGTACTTC.

The chain carries TRBV11-1 and TRBJ2-7; tentative D call: TRBD2 (6 bases). The V and J ends lost 5 bases and 2 bases respectively, with 16 bases between them. CDR1 SGHAT and CDR2 FQDESV come from the germline V gene (reference sequence). The CDR3 sequence is 15 residues long. The CDR3 region has the DNA TGTGCCAGCAGCGGAAGACATGGCGGGACCTACGAGCAGTACTTC. The encoded protein is CASSGRHGGTYEQYF.

The CDR3 nucleotides read TGTGCCAGCAGTTACCTGGGACAGCAAGCTTTCTTT. Protein: CASSYLGQQAFF. This chain links TRBV6-5 with TRBJ1-1; 7 positions match TRBD1. CDR1 and CDR2 (germline): MNHEY, SVGAGI. The CDR3 has 12 amino acids. Losses at the gene ends were 2 bases for V and 9 bases for J; bases not matched to a gene: 3.

J is TRBJ2-7 and V is TRBV6-1; TRBD2 might be the D (5 bases). The V gene lost 3 bases and the J gene lost 5 bases, with 8 bases spanning the gap. The CDR3 length is 12 residues. Germline values: CDR1 MNHNS, CDR2 SASEGT. The CDR3 is CASSEGSDEQYF. CDR3 DNA: TGTGCCAGCAGTGAGGGGAGCGACGAGCAGTACTTC.

The V gene is TRBV11-2, the J gene TRBJ2-1, with 11 bases that match TRBD2. Germline lookup yields CDR1 SGHAT and CDR2 FQNNGV. The CDR3 totals 18 residues. V was pared by 7 bases and J by 0 bases, with 11 bases of the junction left unmatched. This CDR3 reads CASITGTSGPGSYNEQFF. The CDR3 DNA sequence: TGTGCCAGCATCACCGGGACTAGCGGACCAGGCTCCTACAATGAGCAGTTCTTC.

The CDR3 sequence: CARSPGREGRRVETQYF. CDR3 nucleotide sequence: TGTGCCAGAAGCCCGGGAAGAGAGGGAAGACGTGTTGAGACCCAGTACTTC. The chain joins TRBV5-3 to TRBJ2-5; D perhaps matches TRBD2 (5 bases). TRBV5-3 has ORF status, its function being uncertain. V lost 4 bases and J 5 bases, leaving 24 bases between the germline ends. The CDR3 spans 17 residues.

The rearrangement joins TRBV5-4 to TRBJ2-5, with D possibly TRBD2 on 5 matching bases. This CDR3 has 15 amino acids. Germline V gives CDR1 SGHNT, CDR2 YYREEE (reference sequence). Trimming stripped 2 bases from V and 0 bases from J, with 11 bases between. CDR3 loop: CASSFGGPYQETQYF. The CDR3 DNA reads as TGTGCCAGCAGCTTCGGAGGCCCGTACCAAGAGACCCAGTACTTC.

The gene calls are TRBV7-2 and TRBJ2-7; TRBD1 matches 10 bases. Losses at the gene ends were 3 bases for V and 3 bases for J; bases not matched to a gene: 5. The length of the CDR3 is 15 residues. Per germline, CDR1 SGHTA and CDR2 FQGNSA. The CDR3 protein is CASSFAGQGHYEQYF. The CDR3 nucleotides are TGTGCCAGCAGCTTCGCGGGACAGGGGCACTACGAGCAGTACTTC.